This TCR beta chain was obtained from a study of vaccination effects on CD4 cells after COVID-19 (dated by TCRdb to between 2020 and 2023). Context from the whole study: In the ViraFEST assay, PBMC were stimulated with viral peptide pools, and antigen-specific CD4+ T cell clonotypes were then identified by expansion using TCR sequencing. Post-vaccine samples across the study were collected a median of 72 days after the second dose, with a range of 14 to 241. Each well held some 1.9 million PBMC cultured in IMDM containing approximately 5.3% human AB serum, 8 to 10 IU/ml IL-2 and gentamicin, along with roughly 10 ug/ml peptides. SARS-CoV-2 spike-specific CD4+ TCR repertoires from before and after mRNA vaccination were compared in COVID-19 convalescent patients and in infection-naive vaccine recipients. The full study included 10 COVID-19 convalescent patients and a handful of SARS-CoV-2-naive healthy vaccine recipients. Cultures from other donors in the study were sequenced with the Oncomine TCR Beta short-read assay on an Illumina iSeq 100.

In this sample, this clone turned up once. The antigen it binds to is not known. No base-level quality is on record; no much larger clone is a single base apart. Overall study results and their limits: Clones induced by infection and clones induced by vaccination both contracted markedly at late timepoints after vaccination, which fits with T cell responses waning over time. Only a small number of convalescent patients were included, and no early post-infection timepoints were available, which limited the study. Among healthy vaccine recipients, nearly all vaccine-induced clones were SARS-CoV-2 mono-reactive, and just 1 of 255 was cross-reactive with common cold coronaviruses.

After less than 13 days of culture, CD4+ T cells were isolated with the EasySep CD4+ T cell isolation kit. Participants received two doses of either the BNT162b2 or the mRNA-1273 mRNA SARS-CoV-2 vaccine. The absence of prior SARS-CoV-2 infection in healthy vaccine recipients was confirmed by negative nucleocapsid antibodies before and after vaccination. On days 3 and 7, half of the culture medium was replaced with fresh IL-2-containing medium. Unless noted otherwise, every peptide stimulation condition was grown in triplicate wells. PBMC were separated from whole blood using Ficoll-Paque Plus gradient centrifugation and were then either cryopreserved at -140C or used fresh. The QIAamp micro DNA kit was used to extract genomic DNA from the cultured CD4+ T cells. From its cysteine to its phenylalanine, the CDR3 spans 14 amino acids. Left in the record is the CDR3 DNA by itself, 42 bases read in frame from the first base. From the germline V gene, CDR1 is SQVTM and CDR2 is ANQGSEA. Unmatched junction bases come to 12, with V trimmed by 7 bases and J by 7 bases.

Library prep was done by the immunoSEQ multiplex PCR assay. DNA from the cultured, isolated CD4+ T cells was subjected to TCR beta CDR3 sequencing. The paper's processing steps were these. Non-productive TCR sequences were discarded, and reads were trimmed to the CDR3 region, with only CDR3s of 7 or more amino acids retained. Antigen-specific clonotypes were identified using the MANAFEST web app by comparison of expansion in peptide wells against reference cultures. To count as positive, a clone had to show expansion at FDR<0.05 compared with the reference and with all other wells, an odds ratio above 5, and a frequency above 0.1% in two replicate wells. A clonotype was defined as cross-reactive if the clonotype was significantly expanded both in SARS-CoV-2 spike wells and in at least one common cold coronavirus spike condition. Using the stringdist R package, CDR3 similarity was measured by Levenshtein distance, and unrooted trees were constructed with ape in R 3.6.1. TCRdb mirrors the immuneACCESS table, restricted to in-frame sequences. Some clones are absent from its copies; in checked studies, under half trace to an unresolved V gene, and the reason for the others is unknown. That table furnishes V, J and clone size, whereas the DNA furnished D and trimming. Here the sample has about 45,000 clones; roughly 72% occur a single time. Of the sample, under 10% is held by the ten largest clones.

The rearrangement joined TRBV29-1 to TRBJ2-1; TRBD2 lines up with 8 middle nucleotides. This sequence was found in a human donor who received a COVID-19 vaccine. The source material was CD4+ T cells from PBMCs cultured without peptide, sampled after COVID-19 vaccination. The CDR3 sequence is CSGGSGRGINEQFF. The DNA sequence is given as TGCAGCGGAGGGAGCGGGAGAGGTATAAATGAGCAGTTCTTC.